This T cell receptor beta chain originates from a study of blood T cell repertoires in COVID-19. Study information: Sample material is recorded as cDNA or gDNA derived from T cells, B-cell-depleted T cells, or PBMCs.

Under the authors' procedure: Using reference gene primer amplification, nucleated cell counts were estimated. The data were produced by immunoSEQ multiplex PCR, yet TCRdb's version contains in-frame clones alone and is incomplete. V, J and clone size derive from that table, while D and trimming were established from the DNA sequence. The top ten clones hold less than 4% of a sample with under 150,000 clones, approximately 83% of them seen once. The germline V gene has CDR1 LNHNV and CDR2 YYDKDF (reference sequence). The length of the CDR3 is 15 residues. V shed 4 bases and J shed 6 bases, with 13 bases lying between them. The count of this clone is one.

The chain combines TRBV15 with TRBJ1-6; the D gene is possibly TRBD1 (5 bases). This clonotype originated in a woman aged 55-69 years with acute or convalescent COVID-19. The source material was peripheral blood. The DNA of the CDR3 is TGTGCCACCAGCACCTCAGAAAGGGGTAATTCACCCCTCCACTTT. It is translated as CATSTSERGNSPLHF.